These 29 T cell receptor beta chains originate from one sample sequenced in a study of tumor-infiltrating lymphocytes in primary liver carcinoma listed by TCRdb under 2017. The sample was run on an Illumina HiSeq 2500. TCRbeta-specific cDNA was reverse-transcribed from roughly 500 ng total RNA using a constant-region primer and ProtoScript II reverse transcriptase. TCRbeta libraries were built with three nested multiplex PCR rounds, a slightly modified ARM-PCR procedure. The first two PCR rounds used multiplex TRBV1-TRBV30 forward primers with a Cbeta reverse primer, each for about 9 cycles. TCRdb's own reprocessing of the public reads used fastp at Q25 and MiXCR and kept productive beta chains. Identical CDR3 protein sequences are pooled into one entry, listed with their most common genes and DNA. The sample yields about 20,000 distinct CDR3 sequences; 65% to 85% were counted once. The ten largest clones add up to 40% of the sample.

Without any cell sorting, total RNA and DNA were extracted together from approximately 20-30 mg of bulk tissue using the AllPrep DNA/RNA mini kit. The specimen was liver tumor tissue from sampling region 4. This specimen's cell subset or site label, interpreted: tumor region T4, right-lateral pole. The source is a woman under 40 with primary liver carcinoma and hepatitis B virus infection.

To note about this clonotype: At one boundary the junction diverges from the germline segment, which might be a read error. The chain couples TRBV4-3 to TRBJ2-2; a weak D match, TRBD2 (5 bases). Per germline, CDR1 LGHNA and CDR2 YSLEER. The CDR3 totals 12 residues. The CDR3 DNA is TGCGCCAACAGACTTGGCACCGGGGAGCCGTTTTTC. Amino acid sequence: CANRLGTGEPFF.

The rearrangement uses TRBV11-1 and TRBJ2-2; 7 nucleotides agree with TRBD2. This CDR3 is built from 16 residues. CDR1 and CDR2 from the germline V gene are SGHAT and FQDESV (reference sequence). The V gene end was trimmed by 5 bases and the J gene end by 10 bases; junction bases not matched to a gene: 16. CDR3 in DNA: TGTGCCAGCAGCAAGGTTATGGCGGGAGTATCCGAGGAGCTGTTTTTT. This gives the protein CASSKVMAGVSEELFF.

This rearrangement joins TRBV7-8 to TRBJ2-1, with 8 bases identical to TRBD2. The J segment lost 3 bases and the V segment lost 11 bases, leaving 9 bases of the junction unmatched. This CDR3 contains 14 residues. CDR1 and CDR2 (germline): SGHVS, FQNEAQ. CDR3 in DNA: TGTGCCTGTAGAGAGCGGGAGCTCTACAATGAGCAGTTCTTC. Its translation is CACRERELYNEQFF.

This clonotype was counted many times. The CDR3 spells CSVELRDRGVADTQYF. The CDR3 bases are TGCAGCGTTGAACTCCGGGACAGGGGAGTTGCAGATACGCAGTATTTT. This rearrangement joins TRBV29-1 to TRBJ2-3; 10 bases line up with TRBD1. Germline CDR1 is SQVTM and CDR2 is ANQGSEA. The CDR3 spans 16 residues. The junction had 9 bases not matched to a gene; V was cut back by 2 bases and J by 4 bases.

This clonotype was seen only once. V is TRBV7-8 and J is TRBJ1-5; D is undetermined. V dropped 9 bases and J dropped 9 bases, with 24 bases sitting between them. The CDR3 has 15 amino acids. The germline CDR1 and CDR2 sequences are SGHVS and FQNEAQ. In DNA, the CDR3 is TGTGCCAGTAGCCTTACGGGCCAGGTCGGTCGGCCCCAGCATTTT. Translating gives CASSLTGQVGRPQHF. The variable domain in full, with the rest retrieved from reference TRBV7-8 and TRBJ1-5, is GAGVSQSPRYKVAKRGQDVALRCDPISGHVSLFWYQQALGQGPEFLTYFQNEAQLDKSGLPSDRFFAERPEGSVSTLKIQRTQQEDSAVYLCASSLTGQVGRPQHFGDGTRLSIL.

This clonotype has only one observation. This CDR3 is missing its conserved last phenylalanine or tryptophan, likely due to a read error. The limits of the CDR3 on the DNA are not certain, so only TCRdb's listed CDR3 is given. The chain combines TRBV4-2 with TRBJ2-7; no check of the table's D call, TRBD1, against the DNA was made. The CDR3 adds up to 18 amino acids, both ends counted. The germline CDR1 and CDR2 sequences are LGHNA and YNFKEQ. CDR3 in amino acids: CTSSQEHLGQVGPREHYY.

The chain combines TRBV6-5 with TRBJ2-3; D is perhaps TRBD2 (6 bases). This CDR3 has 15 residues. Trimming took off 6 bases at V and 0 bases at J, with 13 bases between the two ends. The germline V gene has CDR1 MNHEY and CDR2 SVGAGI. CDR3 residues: CASSLGGTSTDTQYF. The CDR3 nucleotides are TGTGCCAGCAGCCTGGGCGGGACTAGCACAGATACGCAGTATTTT.

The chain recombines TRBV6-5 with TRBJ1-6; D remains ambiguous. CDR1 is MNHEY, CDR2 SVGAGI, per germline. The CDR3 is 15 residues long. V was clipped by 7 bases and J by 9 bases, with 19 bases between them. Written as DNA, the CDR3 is TGTGCCAGCAAGGAAAGCAGTGCCCTCCTTTCACCCCTCCACTTT. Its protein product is CASKESSALLSPLHF.

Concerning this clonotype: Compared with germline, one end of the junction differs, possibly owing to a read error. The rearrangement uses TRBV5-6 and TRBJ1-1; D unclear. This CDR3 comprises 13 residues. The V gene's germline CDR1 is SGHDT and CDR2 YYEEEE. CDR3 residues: CANSFIGVTEAFF. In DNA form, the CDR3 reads TGTGCCAACAGCTTCATCGGTGTCACTGAAGCTTTCTTT.

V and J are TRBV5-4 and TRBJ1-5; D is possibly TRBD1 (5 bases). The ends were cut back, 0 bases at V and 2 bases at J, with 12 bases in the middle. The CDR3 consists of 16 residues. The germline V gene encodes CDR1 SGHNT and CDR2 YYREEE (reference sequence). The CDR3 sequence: CASSLDGGTGNQPQHF. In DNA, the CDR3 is TGTGCCAGCAGCTTGGATGGGGGTACGGGCAATCAGCCCCAGCATTTT.

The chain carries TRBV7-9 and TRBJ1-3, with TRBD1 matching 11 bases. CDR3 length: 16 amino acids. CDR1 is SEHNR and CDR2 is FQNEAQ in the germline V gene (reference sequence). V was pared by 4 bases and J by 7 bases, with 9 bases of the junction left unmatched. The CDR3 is CASSSSDRGLRNTIYF. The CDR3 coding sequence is TGTGCCAGCAGCTCGTCGGACAGGGGGCTGAGGAACACCATATATTTT.

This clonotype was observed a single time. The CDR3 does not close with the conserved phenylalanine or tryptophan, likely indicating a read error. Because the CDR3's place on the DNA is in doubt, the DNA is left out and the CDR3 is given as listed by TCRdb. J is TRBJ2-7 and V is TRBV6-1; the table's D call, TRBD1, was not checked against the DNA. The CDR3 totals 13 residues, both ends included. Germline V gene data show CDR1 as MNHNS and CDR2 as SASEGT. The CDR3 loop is CTSSEWWGNEQYS.

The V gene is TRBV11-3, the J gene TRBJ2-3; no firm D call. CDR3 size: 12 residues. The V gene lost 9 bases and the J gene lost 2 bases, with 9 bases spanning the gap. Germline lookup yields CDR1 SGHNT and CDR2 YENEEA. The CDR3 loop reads CASKESTDTQYF. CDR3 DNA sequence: TGTGCCAGTAAAGAATCCACAGATACGCAGTATTTT.

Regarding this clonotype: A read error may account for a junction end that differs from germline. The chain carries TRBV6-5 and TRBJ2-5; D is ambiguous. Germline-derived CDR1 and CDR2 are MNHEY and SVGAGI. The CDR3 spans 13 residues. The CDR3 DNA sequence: TGTGCTAGCAGTACCAACAGTGGGCTGACCCAGTACTTC. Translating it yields CASSTNSGLTQYF.

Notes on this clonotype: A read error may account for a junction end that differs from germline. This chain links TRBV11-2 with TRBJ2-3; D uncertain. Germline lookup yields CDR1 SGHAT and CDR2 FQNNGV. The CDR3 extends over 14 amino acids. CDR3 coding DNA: TGTGCCAGCAGCCGGACGGCTAACACAGATACGCAGTTTTTT. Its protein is CASSRTANTDTQFF. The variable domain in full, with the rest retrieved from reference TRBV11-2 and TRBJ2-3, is EAGVAQSPRYKIIEKRQSVAFWCNPISGHATLYWYQQILGQGPKLLIQFQNNGVVDDSQLPKDRFSAERLKGVDSTLKIQPAKLEDSAVYLCASSRTANTDTQFFGPGTRLTVL.

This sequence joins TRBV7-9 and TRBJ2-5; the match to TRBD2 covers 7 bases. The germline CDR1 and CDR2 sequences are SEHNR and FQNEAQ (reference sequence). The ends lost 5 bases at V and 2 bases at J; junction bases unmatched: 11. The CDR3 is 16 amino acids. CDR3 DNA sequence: TGTGCCAGCAGCCCCAACGGAGCTAGCGGTCAAGAGACCCAGTACTTC. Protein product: CASSPNGASGQETQYF.

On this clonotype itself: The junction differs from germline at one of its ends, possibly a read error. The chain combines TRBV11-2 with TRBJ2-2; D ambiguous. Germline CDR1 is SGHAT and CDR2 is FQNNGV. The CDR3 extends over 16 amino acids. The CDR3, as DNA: TGTGTAAGCAGCCCCGATCCCCAATTGAACAACGGGGAGCTGTTTTTT. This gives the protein CVSSPDPQLNNGELFF.

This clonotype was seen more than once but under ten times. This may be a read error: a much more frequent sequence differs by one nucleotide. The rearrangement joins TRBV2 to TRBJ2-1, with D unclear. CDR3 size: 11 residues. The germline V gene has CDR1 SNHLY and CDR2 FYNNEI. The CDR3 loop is CASNRATEQLF. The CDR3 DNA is TGTGCCAGCAATAGGGCTACTGAGCAGCTCTTC.

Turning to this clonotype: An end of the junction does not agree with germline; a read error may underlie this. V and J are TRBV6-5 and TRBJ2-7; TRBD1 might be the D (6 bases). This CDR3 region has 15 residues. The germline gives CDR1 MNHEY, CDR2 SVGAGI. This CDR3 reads CASGYKDSSSYEWYF. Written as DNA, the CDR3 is TGTGCCAGCGGTTACAAGGACAGCAGCTCCTACGAGTGGTACTTC.

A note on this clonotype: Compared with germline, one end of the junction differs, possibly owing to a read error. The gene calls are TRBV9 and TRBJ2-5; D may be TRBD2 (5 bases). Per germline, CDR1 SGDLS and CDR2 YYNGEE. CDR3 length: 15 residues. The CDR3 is CTSSVASLERETQYF. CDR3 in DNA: TGTACCAGCAGCGTTGCCTCTTTGGAGCGGGAGACCCAGTACTTC.

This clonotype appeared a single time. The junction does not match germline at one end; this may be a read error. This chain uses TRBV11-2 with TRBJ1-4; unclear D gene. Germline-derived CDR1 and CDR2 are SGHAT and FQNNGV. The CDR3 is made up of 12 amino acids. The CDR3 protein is CASSPWVGKLLF. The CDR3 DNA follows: TGTGCCAGCAGCCCTTGGGTGGGAAAACTGCTTTTT.

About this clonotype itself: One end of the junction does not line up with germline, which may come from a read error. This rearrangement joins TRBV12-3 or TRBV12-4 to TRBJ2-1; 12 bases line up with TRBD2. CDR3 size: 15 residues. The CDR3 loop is CASSLSGTSGPEQLF. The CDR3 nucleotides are TGTGCCAGCAGCCTGTCCGGGACTAGCGGGCCTGAGCAGCTCTTC.

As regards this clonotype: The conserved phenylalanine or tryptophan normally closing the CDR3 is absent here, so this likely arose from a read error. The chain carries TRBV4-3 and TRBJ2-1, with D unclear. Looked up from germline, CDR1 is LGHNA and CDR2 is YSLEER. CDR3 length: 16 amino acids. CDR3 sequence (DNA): TGCGCCAGCAGCCAAGATGCTGGAAGCTCCTACAGTGAGCAGTTCATC. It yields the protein CASSQDAGSSYSEQFI.

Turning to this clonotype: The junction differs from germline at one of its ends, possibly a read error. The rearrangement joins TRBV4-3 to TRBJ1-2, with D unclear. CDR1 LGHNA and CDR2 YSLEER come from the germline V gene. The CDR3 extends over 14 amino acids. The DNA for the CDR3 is TGCACCAGCAACGCTGAGTTGGAGATCTATGACTACACCTTC. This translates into CTSNAELEIYDYTF.

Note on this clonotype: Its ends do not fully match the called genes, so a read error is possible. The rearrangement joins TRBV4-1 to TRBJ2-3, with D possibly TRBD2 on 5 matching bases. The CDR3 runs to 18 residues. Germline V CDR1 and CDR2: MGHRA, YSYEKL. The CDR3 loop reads CASSLLGMVAEESDTQYF. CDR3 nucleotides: TGCGCCAGCAGCCTACTAGGCATGGTAGCTGAAGAATCGGATACTCAGTATTTT.

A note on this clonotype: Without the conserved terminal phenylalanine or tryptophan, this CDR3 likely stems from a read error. Here the CDR3 reads CASSYQGNNYGYTS. The CDR3 DNA sequence: TGTGCCAGCAGTTACCAGGGGAACAACTATGGCTACACCTCC. The chain links TRBV5-4 to TRBJ1-2; possible D gene TRBD1, 6 bases. The CDR3 has 14 amino acids. Germline CDR1 SGHNT, CDR2 YYREEE (reference sequence). V gave up 5 bases and J gave up 2 bases, with 13 bases separating them.

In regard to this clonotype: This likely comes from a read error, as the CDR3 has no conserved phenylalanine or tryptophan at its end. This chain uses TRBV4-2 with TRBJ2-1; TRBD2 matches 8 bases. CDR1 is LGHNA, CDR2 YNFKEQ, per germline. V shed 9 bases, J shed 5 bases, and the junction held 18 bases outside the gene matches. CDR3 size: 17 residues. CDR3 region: CASIQDIGAGVNNEQFS. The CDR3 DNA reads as TGTGCCAGTATCCAAGATATCGGAGCGGGAGTGAACAATGAGCAGTTCTCC.

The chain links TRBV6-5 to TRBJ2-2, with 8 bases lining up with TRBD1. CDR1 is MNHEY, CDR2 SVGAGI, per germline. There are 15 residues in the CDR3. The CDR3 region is CPCSPRTGFTGELFF. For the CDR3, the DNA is TGTCCCTGCAGCCCGCGGACAGGGTTTACCGGGGAGCTGTTTTTT.

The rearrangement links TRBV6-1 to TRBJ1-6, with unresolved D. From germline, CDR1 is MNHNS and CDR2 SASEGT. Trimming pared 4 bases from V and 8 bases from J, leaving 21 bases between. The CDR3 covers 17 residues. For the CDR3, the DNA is TGTGCCAGCAGTGCGGGTCTAGGGCCGGGCACCGATTCACCCCTCCACTTT. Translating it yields CASSAGLGPGTDSPLHF.